The 4 T cell receptor beta chains reported below all come from one sample, sequenced in a study of cytomegalovirus exposure and HLA in healthy donors. A multiplex PCR was run with 60 Vbeta primers and 13 Jbeta primers. Measured with immunoSEQ multiplex PCR; TCRdb has only the in-frame clones, and not every one. The sample includes approximately 150,000 clones, around 83% seen only once; the top ten take around 2.6%. The sequenced material came from PBMCs. These receptors were collected from a young man in good health and CMV-seropositive.

This sequence joins TRBV10-3 and TRBJ2-7; D uncertain. CDR1 is ENHRY, CDR2 SYGVKD, per germline. This CDR3 has 17 residues. The V gene lost 6 bases and the J gene lost 0 bases, with 21 bases spanning the gap. The CDR3 spells CAIRPERKKAFSYEQYV. The CDR3, as DNA: TGTGCCATCAGGCCGGAGAGGAAAAAGGCTTTCTCCTACGAGCAGTACGTC.

This sequence joins TRBV7-2 and TRBJ1-2; D is possibly TRBD1 (6 bases). The CDR3 has 15 residues. Trimming shortened V by 5 bases and J by 2 bases, and 15 bases separated the two germline ends. Germline values: CDR1 SGHTA, CDR2 FQGNSA. The CDR3 spells CASSLDGQRNYGYTF. The DNA for the CDR3 is TGTGCCAGCAGCCTAGATGGACAGAGGAACTATGGCTACACCTTC.

Here the CDR3 DNA reads TGTGCCAGCAGCCTCCCTGGGGAGGGAGCAGATACGCAGTATTTT. Protein sequence: CASSLPGEGADTQYF. This chain joins TRBV13 and TRBJ2-3, with 7 bases identical to TRBD2. Germline lookup yields CDR1 PRHDT and CDR2 FYEKMQ (reference sequence). J was trimmed by 4 bases and V by 5 bases; bases with no gene match: 9. The CDR3 runs 15 residues.

The CDR3 is CASSLDGASYNEQFF. The CDR3 coding sequence is TGTGCCAGCAGCTTGGACGGAGCCTCCTACAATGAGCAGTTCTTC. The chain combines TRBV5-7 with TRBJ2-1; D remains unclear. TRBV5-7 qualifies as an ORF whose function is uncertain. V lost 0 bases to trimming and J lost 0 bases, with 7 bases between them. This CDR3 comprises 15 residues.